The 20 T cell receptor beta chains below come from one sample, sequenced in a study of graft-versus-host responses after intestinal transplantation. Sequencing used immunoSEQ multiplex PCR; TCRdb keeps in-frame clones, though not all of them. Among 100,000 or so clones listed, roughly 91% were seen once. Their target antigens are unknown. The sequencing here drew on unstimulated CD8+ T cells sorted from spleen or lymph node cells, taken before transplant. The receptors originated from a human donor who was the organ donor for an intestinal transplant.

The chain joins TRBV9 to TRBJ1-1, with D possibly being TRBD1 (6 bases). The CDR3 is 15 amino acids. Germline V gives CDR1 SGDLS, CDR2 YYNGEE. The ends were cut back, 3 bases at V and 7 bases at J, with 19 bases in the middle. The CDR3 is CASSAGAGQFYEAFF. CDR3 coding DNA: TGTGCCAGCAGCGCCGGGGCCGGACAGTTCTATGAAGCTTTCTTT.

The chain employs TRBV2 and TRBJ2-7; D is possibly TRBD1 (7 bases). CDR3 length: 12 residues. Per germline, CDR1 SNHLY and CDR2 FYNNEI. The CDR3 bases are TGTCCACAGCGACAGGGAGGCTACGAGCAGTACTTC. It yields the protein CPQRQGGYEQYF.

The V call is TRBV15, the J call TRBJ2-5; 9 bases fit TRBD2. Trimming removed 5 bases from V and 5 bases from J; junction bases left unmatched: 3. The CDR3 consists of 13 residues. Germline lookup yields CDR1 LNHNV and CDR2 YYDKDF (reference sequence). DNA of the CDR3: TGTGCCACCAGCCCAGCGGGAGGCGAGACCCAGTACTTC. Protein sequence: CATSPAGGETQYF.

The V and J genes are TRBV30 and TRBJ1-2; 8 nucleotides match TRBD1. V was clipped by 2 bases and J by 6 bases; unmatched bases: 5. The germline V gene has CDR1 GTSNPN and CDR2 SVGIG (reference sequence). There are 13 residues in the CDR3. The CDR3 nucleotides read TGTGCCTGGAGTCAGACAGGGGTTGATGGCTACACCTTC. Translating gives CAWSQTGVDGYTF.

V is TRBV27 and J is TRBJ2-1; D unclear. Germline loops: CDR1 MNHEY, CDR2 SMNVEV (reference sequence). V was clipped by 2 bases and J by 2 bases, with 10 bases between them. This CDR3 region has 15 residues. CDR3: CASSLGAPTYNEQFF. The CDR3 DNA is TGTGCCAGCAGTTTAGGAGCGCCGACCTACAATGAGCAGTTCTTC.

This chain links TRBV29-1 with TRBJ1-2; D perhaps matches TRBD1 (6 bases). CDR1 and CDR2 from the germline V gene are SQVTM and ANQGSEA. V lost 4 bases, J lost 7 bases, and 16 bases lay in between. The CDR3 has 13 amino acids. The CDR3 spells CSVATGNFFGYTF. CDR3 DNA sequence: TGCAGCGTTGCTACAGGGAATTTTTTTGGCTACACCTTC.

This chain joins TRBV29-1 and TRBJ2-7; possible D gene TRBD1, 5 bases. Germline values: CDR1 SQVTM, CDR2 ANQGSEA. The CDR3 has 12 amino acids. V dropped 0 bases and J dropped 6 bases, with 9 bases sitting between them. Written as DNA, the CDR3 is TGCAGCGTTGAAGACAGGGCGGCCGAGCAGTACTTC. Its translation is CSVEDRAAEQYF.

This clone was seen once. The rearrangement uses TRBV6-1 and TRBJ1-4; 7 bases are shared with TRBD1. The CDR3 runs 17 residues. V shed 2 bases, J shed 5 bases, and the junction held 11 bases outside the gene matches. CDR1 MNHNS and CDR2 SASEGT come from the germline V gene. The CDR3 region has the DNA TGTGCCAGCAGTGAAAAGTTGGCGACAGGGTACAATGAAAAACTGTTTTTT. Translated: CASSEKLATGYNEKLFF.

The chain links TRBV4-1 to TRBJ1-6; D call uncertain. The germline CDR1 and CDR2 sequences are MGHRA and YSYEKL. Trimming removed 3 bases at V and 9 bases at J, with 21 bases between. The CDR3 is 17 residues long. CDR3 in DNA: TGCGCCAGCAGCCACTGGACTGTGACCGTAACTCGTTCACCCCTCCACTTT. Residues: CASSHWTVTVTRSPLHF.

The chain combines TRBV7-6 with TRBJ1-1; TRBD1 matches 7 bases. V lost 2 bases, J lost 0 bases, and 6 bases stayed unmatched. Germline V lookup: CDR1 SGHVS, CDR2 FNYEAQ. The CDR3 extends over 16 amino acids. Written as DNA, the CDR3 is TGTGCCAGCAGCTTATCCCTGACAGGGATGAACACTGAAGCTTTCTTT. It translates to CASSLSLTGMNTEAFF.

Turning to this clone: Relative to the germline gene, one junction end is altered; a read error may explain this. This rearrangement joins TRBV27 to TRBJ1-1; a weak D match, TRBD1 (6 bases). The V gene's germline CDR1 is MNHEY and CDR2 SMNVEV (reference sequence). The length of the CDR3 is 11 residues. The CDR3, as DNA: TGTGCCAGCCTTGGATCTGGGGGCTACATCTTT. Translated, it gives CASLGSGGYIF.

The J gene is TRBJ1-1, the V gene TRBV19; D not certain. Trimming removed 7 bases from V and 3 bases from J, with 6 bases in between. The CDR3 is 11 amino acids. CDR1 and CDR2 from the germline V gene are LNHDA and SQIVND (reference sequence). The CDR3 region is CASTHHTEAFF. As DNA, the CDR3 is TGTGCCAGTACCCATCACACTGAAGCTTTCTTT.

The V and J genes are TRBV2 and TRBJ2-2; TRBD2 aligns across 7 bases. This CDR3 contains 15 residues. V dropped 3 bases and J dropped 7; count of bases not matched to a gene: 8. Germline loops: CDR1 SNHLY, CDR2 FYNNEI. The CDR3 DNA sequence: TGTGCCAGCAGTGACGGACTAGTCGTGCTCGGGGAGCTGTTTTTT. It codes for CASSDGLVVLGELFF.

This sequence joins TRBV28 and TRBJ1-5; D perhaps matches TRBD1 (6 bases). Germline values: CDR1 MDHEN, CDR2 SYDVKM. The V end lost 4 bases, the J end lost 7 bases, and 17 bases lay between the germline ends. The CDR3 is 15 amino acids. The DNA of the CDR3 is TGTGCCAGCAGTTGGCGGGGGCGAGAGGACCAGCCCCAGCATTTT. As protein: CASSWRGREDQPQHF. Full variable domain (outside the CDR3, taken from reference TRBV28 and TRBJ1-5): DVKVTQSSRYLVKRTGEKVFLECVQDMDHENMFWYRQDPGLGLRLIYFSYDVKMKEKGDIPEGYSVSREKKERFSLILESASTNQTSMYLCASSWRGREDQPQHFGDGTRLSIL.

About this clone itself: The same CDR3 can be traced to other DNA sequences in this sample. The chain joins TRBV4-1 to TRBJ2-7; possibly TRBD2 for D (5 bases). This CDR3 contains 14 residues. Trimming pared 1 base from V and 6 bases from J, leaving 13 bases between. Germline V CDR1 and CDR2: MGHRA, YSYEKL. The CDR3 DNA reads TGCGCCAGCAGCCAAGCTTCTTTGGGGAGCGAGCAGTACTTC. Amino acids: CASSQASLGSEQYF.

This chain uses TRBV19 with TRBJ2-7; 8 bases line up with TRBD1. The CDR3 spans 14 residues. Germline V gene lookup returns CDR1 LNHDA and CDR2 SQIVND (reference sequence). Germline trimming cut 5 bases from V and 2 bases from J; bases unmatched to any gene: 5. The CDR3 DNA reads TGTGCCAGTAGTCCACAGGGGGGCCCCTACGAGCAGTACTTC. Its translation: CASSPQGGPYEQYF.

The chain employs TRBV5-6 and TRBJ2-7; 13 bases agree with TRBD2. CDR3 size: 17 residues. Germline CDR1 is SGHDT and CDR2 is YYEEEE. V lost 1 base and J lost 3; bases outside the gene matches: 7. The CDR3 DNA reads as TGTGCCAGCAGCTTGTCCCCTCGACTAGCGGGAGGCTACGAGCAGTACTTC. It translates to CASSLSPRLAGGYEQYF.

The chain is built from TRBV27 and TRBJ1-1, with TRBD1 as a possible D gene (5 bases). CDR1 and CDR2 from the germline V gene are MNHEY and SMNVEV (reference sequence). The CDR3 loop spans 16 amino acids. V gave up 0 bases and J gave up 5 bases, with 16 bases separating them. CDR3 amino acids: CASSLSNGAGSTEAFF. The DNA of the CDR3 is TGTGCCAGCAGTTTATCGAACGGGGCGGGATCGACTGAAGCTTTCTTT.

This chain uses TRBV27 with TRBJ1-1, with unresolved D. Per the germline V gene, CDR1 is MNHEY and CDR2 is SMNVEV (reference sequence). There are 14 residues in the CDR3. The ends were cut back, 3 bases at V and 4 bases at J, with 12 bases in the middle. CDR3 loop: CASSLGPRGTEAFF. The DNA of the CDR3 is TGTGCCAGCAGTTTGGGTCCCCGGGGCACTGAAGCTTTCTTT.

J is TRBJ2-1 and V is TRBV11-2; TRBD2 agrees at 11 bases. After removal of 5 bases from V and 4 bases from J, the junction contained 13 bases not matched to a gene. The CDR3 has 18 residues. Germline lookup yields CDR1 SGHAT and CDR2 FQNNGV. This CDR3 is CASSPNRGLAGGYNEQFF. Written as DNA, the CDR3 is TGTGCCAGCAGCCCCAATCGGGGCCTAGCGGGGGGTTACAATGAGCAGTTCTTC.